The 17 T cell receptor beta chains listed next were all sequenced from one sample in a study of shared clonotypes between healthy human individuals. The assay was immunoSEQ multiplex PCR, and TCRdb's table has in-frame clones only and misses some. The table includes about 2.4 million clones, approximately 94% detected once. The sequencing sample was made of naive CD4+ T cells from PBMCs. Described subset: CD45RA+ positively selected. These receptors were taken from a man aged 18-30 years in good health. Some clones in this sample may be carry-over from other donors' samples.

This clone was detected only a few times. The chain is built from TRBV30 and TRBJ1-1; perhaps TRBD1 as D (5 bases). The CDR3 sequence is 11 residues long. V dropped 3 bases and J dropped 10 bases, with 12 bases sitting between them. Germline CDR1 GTSNPN, CDR2 SVGIG (reference sequence). This chain's CDR3 is CAWRPGLRAFF. The CDR3 DNA sequence: TGTGCCTGGAGGCCGGGACTCCGAGCTTTCTTT.

This chain uses TRBV5-8 with TRBJ2-5, with 11 bases lining up with TRBD1. Unmatched junction bases numbered 6, after V lost 4 bases and J lost 4 bases. CDR3 length: 15 amino acids. Germline assignment: CDR1 SGHTS and CDR2 YDEGEE. The CDR3 bases are TGTGCCAGCAGCCCTCAGGGGACAGGGGGAGAGACCCAGTACTTC. This gives the protein CASSPQGTGGETQYF. The full variable domain, its missing parts supplied by reference TRBV5-8 and TRBJ2-5, is EAGVTQSPTHLIKTRGQQATLRCSPISGHTSVYWYQQALGLGLQFLLWYDEGEERNRGNFPPRFSGRQFPNYSSELNVNALELEDSALYLCASSPQGTGGETQYFGPGTRLLVL.

J is TRBJ2-1 and V is TRBV6-5; unclear D gene. Germline-derived CDR1 and CDR2 are MNHEY and SVGAGI. CDR3 size: 14 residues. Trimming cost V 8 bases and J 10 bases, with 21 bases left between them. The CDR3 is CASGLSFLLSEQFF. CDR3 nucleotide sequence: TGTGCCAGCGGCCTTTCCTTCCTCCTATCCGAGCAGTTCTTC.

This clone turned up a few times. Other DNA sequences in the sample encode the same CDR3. This chain joins TRBV7-9 and TRBJ1-1; weak D call: TRBD1 (5 bases). V was cut by 2 bases and J by 1 base, with 8 bases left in between. This CDR3 has 14 residues. Germline V lookup: CDR1 SEHNR, CDR2 FQNEAQ (reference sequence). The CDR3 DNA follows: TGTGCCAGCAGCTTACAGGGTGCGAACACTGAAGCTTTCTTT. It specifies CASSLQGANTEAFF.

CDR3 region: CASRTEGAHGYTF. The DNA for the CDR3 is TGTGCCAGCAGGACGGAGGGGGCCCATGGCTACACCTTC. The chain employs TRBV2 and TRBJ1-2, with 7 positions matching TRBD1. Losses at the gene ends were 6 bases for V and 6 bases for J; bases not matched to a gene: 7. The CDR3 has 13 residues. Per the germline V gene, CDR1 is SNHLY and CDR2 is FYNNEI.

The chain employs TRBV18 and TRBJ2-3; no firm D call. The germline CDR1 and CDR2 sequences are KGHSH and LQKENI. The CDR3 contains 13 residues. The V end was cut by 1 base, the J end by 11 bases, with 13 bases between. The CDR3 is CASSPLGDGVQYF. CDR3 DNA sequence: TGTGCCAGCTCACCACTAGGAGATGGAGTGCAGTATTTT.

This rearrangement joins TRBV29-1 to TRBJ2-2, with D possibly being TRBD1 (6 bases). Trimming left V 7 bases short and J 3 bases short, with 12 bases between. This CDR3 contains 13 residues. Germline CDR1 SQVTM, CDR2 ANQGSEA. The CDR3 loop reads CSAAGQYTGELFF. In DNA form, the CDR3 reads TGCAGCGCGGCCGGACAGTACACCGGGGAGCTGTTTTTT.

This rearrangement joins TRBV28 to TRBJ1-1, with 10 bases matching TRBD1. Germline V gene sequence: CDR1 MDHEN, CDR2 SYDVKM. V gave up 5 bases and J gave up 6 bases; unmatched junction bases: 12. This CDR3 comprises 16 residues. The CDR3 DNA is TGTGCCAGCAGTGTAACGCGACAGGGGGCTAACCCTGAAGCTTTCTTT. This encodes CASSVTRQGANPEAFF.

A single count supports this clone. The chain uses TRBV6-6 and TRBJ1-5; perhaps TRBD1 as D (6 bases). CDR1 and CDR2 from the germline V gene are MNHNY and SVGAGI (reference sequence). With 8 bases removed from V and 5 bases from J, the gap between germline ends came to 22 bases. This CDR3 spans 16 amino acids. The CDR3 DNA follows: TGTGCCAGCGGTCAGGCAAAAGGGGGGGTGGATCAGCCCCAGCATTTT. Encoded protein: CASGQAKGGVDQPQHF.

The V call is TRBV11-2, the J call TRBJ2-5, with unresolved D. The CDR3 runs 15 residues. V gave up 5 bases and J gave up 0 bases, with 13 bases separating them. The germline V gene encodes CDR1 SGHAT and CDR2 FQNNGV. The CDR3 DNA reads TGTGCCAGCAGCCTCCTTGGGGTTTACCAAGAGACCCAGTACTTC. Translating gives CASSLLGVYQETQYF.

The rearrangement uses TRBV5-1 and TRBJ1-1, with 11 nucleotides matching TRBD1. The germline V gene encodes CDR1 SGHRS and CDR2 YFSETQ. The CDR3 extends over 13 amino acids. Trimming took 5 bases from V and 6 from J; bases not matched to a gene: 3. The CDR3, as DNA: TGCGCCAGCAGTATGGACAGGGGGCCTGAAGCTTTCTTT. This gives the protein CASSMDRGPEAFF.

V and J are TRBV27 and TRBJ2-1, with 7 bases aligning to TRBD2. V was pared by 2 bases and J by 3 bases, with 1 base of the junction left unmatched. The germline gives CDR1 MNHEY, CDR2 SMNVEV (reference sequence). The CDR3 is made up of 14 amino acids. The CDR3 reads CASSLTGGYNEQFF. The CDR3 bases are TGTGCCAGCAGTTTAACGGGAGGCTACAATGAGCAGTTCTTC.

J is TRBJ2-6 and V is TRBV7-9; tentatively, D is TRBD1 (8 bases). CDR3 size: 19 residues. V was clipped by 5 bases and J by 0 bases, with 20 bases between them. Per germline, CDR1 SEHNR and CDR2 FQNEAQ (reference sequence). This chain's CDR3 is CASSTRTGRERSGANVLTF. The CDR3, as DNA: TGTGCCAGCAGCACTCGGACAGGGAGGGAACGCTCTGGGGCCAACGTCCTGACTTTC.

The gene calls are TRBV11-1 and TRBJ2-7, with 8 positions matching TRBD2. The V segment lost 1 base and the J segment 0 bases; nucleotides outside the gene matches: 5. There are 16 residues in the CDR3. Germline values: CDR1 SGHAT, CDR2 FQDESV (reference sequence). CDR3 bases: TGTGCCAGCAGCTTAGGACCCGGGACTAGCTCCTACGAGCAGTACTTC. Protein: CASSLGPGTSSYEQYF.

The chain combines TRBV11-2 with TRBJ2-7; 9 bases align to TRBD1. The CDR3 covers 12 residues. Germline-derived CDR1 and CDR2 are SGHAT and FQNNGV. V was clipped by 5 bases and J by 6 bases; unmatched bases: 2. CDR3: CASSGQGSEQYF. The CDR3, as DNA: TGTGCCAGCAGCGGACAGGGGAGCGAGCAGTACTTC.

This clone has just a few counts. The chain joins TRBV29-1 to TRBJ1-1; D might be TRBD1 (6 bases). Deletions cut 6 bases from V and 4 bases from J, with 18 bases between. Per the germline V gene, CDR1 is SQVTM and CDR2 is ANQGSEA. The CDR3 is made up of 14 amino acids. The CDR3 sequence is CSVTGGGLSTEAFF. The CDR3 DNA sequence: TGCAGCGTGACGGGGGGCGGGCTAAGCACTGAAGCTTTCTTT.

The chain couples TRBV27 to TRBJ2-5, with TRBD2 identical over 14 bases. Germline loops: CDR1 MNHEY, CDR2 SMNVEV (reference sequence). The CDR3 is 20 amino acids. V gave up 6 bases and J gave up 5 bases; unmatched junction bases: 20. DNA of the CDR3: TGTGCCAGCAGCCCCAGCCCATTTTGGGGGACTAGCGGGAGTGTTGAGACCCAGTACTTC. As protein: CASSPSPFWGTSGSVETQYF.